This T cell receptor (beta chain) comes out of a study of T cell responses to AZD1222 COVID-19 vaccine. Study-level results: Spike was spanned by vaccine-associated CD4 TCRs, which were dominant at 160-218 and 743-854. At baseline, just six AZD1222 recipients tested seropositive. Regions left unmutated in variants are reportedly the target of nearly half of spike-specific TCRs. Donors in the cohort were predominantly white British and more often female, and clonal diversity was possibly underestimated.

Sequencing used immunoSEQ multiplex PCR; TCRdb keeps in-frame clones, though not all of them. The sample yields 100,000 to 150,000 clones, 80% to 90% seen once. In its sample, this clone was seen a few times. Its antigen remains unidentified. Per the germline V gene, CDR1 is SGHVS and CDR2 is FQNEAQ. The CDR3 is made up of 13 amino acids. V lost 3 bases, J lost 7 bases, and 2 bases stayed unmatched. The sequenced sample was peripheral blood, obtained 28 days after the second AZD1222 dose. The chain combines TRBV7-8 with TRBJ1-2; TRBD1 aligns across 10 bases. This sequence originates from an adult who received the AZD1222 COVID-19 vaccine. CDR3 bases: TGTGCCAGCAGCTTGAGGGACAGGGGTGGCTACACCTTC. This sequence encodes CASSLRDRGGYTF.